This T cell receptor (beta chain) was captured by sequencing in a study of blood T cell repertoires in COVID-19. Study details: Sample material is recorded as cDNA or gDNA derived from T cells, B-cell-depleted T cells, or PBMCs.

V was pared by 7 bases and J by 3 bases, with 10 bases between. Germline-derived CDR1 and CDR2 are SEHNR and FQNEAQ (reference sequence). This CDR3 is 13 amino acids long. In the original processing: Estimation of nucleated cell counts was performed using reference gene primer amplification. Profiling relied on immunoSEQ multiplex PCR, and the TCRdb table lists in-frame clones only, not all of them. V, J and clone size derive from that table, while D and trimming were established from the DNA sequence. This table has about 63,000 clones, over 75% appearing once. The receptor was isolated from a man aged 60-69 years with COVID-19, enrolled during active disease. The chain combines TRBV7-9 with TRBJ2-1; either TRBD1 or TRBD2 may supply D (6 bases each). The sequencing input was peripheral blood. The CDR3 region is CASTGGGYNEQFF. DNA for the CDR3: TGTGCCAGCACCGGGGGCGGCTACAATGAGCAGTTCTTC.